Listed below are T cell receptor beta chains from one sample, sequenced in a study of blood T cell repertoires in COVID-19. Sequencing used immunoSEQ multiplex PCR; TCRdb keeps in-frame clones, though not all of them. The repertoire holds about 220,000 clones, over 75% seen once, with roughly 3.7% in the top ten. The sample taken for sequencing was PBMCs or T cells enriched from blood (not recorded which). These TCRs come from a woman under 30 in a cohort exposed to, infected with or recovered from COVID-19 (not recorded which). The CDR3 runs from the conserved cysteine through the conserved F or W. Each record gives: V gene, clone size, J gene, CDR3 protein. The size field is filled for only some rows; it gives once, few, many or a size class.

V gene: TRBV6-5; clone size: NA; J gene: TRBJ2-1; CDR3 protein: CASPPDSSPYEQFF
V gene: TRBV11-2; clone size: NA; J gene: TRBJ2-5; CDR3 protein: CASSLEVMAPYQETQYF
V gene: TRBV28; clone size: once; J gene: TRBJ1-6; CDR3 protein: CASSLAPRGNNSPLHF
V gene: TRBV4-2; clone size: NA; J gene: TRBJ2-1; CDR3 protein: CASSQDPGTSYNEQFF
V gene: TRBV11-3; clone size: NA; J gene: TRBJ2-3; CDR3 protein: CASRRGTDTQYF
V gene: TRBV6-4; clone size: NA; J gene: TRBJ1-1; CDR3 protein: CASSSLPGGTEAFF
V gene: TRBV27; clone size: NA; J gene: TRBJ1-2; CDR3 protein: CASSSSRGRSGYTF
V gene: TRBV5-4; clone size: NA; J gene: TRBJ2-1; CDR3 protein: CASSFQRPTDEQFF
V gene: TRBV11-2; clone size: once; J gene: TRBJ1-1; CDR3 protein: CASSPGQPNNAEAFF
V gene: TRBV2; clone size: NA; J gene: TRBJ1-6; CDR3 protein: CASSADSHSPLHF
V gene: TRBV9; clone size: NA; J gene: TRBJ2-1; CDR3 protein: CASSALEGQGRNEQFF
V gene: TRBV7-6; clone size: NA; J gene: TRBJ1-1; CDR3 protein: CASSLGGDTEAFF
V gene: TRBV4-1; clone size: NA; J gene: TRBJ1-1; CDR3 protein: CASSQVGDMNTEAFF
V gene: TRBV10-3; clone size: NA; J gene: TRBJ1-5; CDR3 protein: CAIRDRTGNQPQHF
V gene: TRBV6-5; clone size: NA; J gene: TRBJ1-5; CDR3 protein: CASSPDRVKPQHF
V gene: TRBV5-1; clone size: NA; J gene: TRBJ2-3; CDR3 protein: CASSSAPGTDTQYF
V gene: TRBV5-1; clone size: once; J gene: TRBJ2-3; CDR3 protein: CASSLRGATPDTQYF
V gene: TRBV7-7; clone size: once; J gene: TRBJ2-2; CDR3 protein: CASSSNGGTGSTGELFF
V gene: TRBV18; clone size: NA; J gene: TRBJ1-5; CDR3 protein: CASSQGNQPQHF
V gene: TRBV3-1/TRBV3-2; clone size: once; J gene: TRBJ2-3; CDR3 protein: CASSQAGEGTDTQYF
V gene: TRBV5-1; clone size: NA; J gene: TRBJ2-2; CDR3 protein: CASSRTGDGELFF
V gene: TRBV11-3; clone size: NA; J gene: TRBJ2-5; CDR3 protein: CATGGWGSETQYF
V gene: TRBV7-8; clone size: NA; J gene: TRBJ1-3; CDR3 protein: CASSLGGGGTGNTIYF
V gene: TRBV9; clone size: NA; J gene: TRBJ2-5; CDR3 protein: CASSVGGWGRGETQYF
V gene: TRBV12-3/TRBV12-4; clone size: few; J gene: TRBJ1-6; CDR3 protein: CASSRQGRPLHF
V gene: TRBV9; clone size: once; J gene: TRBJ1-3; CDR3 protein: CASSSPGTDAGGNTIYF
V gene: TRBV29-1; clone size: NA; J gene: TRBJ1-1; CDR3 protein: CSTGEVAGAITEAFF
V gene: TRBV5-1; clone size: NA; J gene: TRBJ1-4; CDR3 protein: CASSLTPVSGEKLFF
V gene: TRBV6-5; clone size: NA; J gene: TRBJ1-4; CDR3 protein: CASSRGQGANEKLFF
V gene: TRBV5-1; clone size: NA; J gene: TRBJ1-4; CDR3 protein: CASSPTAGGLEKLFF
V gene: TRBV19; clone size: NA; J gene: TRBJ2-3; CDR3 protein: CASSTELAPPITDTQYF
V gene: TRBV28; clone size: once; J gene: TRBJ1-1; CDR3 protein: CASSLFTAEAFF
V gene: TRBV19; clone size: once; J gene: TRBJ1-3; CDR3 protein: CARVPSSGTGLSGNTIYF
V gene: TRBV7-9; clone size: few; J gene: TRBJ2-7; CDR3 protein: CASSFKGTGEQYF
V gene: TRBV24-1; clone size: NA; J gene: TRBJ2-1; CDR3 protein: CATSDGREYNEQFF
V gene: TRBV19; clone size: NA; J gene: TRBJ1-1; CDR3 protein: CATSSTGGMNTEAFF
V gene: TRBV7-2; clone size: NA; J gene: TRBJ2-1; CDR3 protein: CASSWGRGDRVYNEQFF
V gene: TRBV5-4; clone size: NA; J gene: TRBJ1-3; CDR3 protein: CASSPWGGNSGNTIYF
V gene: TRBV3-1/TRBV3-2; clone size: NA; J gene: TRBJ2-1; CDR3 protein: CASSQLAMGEQFF
V gene: TRBV3-1/TRBV3-2; clone size: NA; J gene: TRBJ2-1; CDR3 protein: CASSRGQGGAGAGDEQFF
V gene: TRBV7-8; clone size: NA; J gene: TRBJ2-3; CDR3 protein: CASSLVSLAITDTQYF
V gene: TRBV29-1; clone size: NA; J gene: TRBJ2-5; CDR3 protein: CSVVPRTRPAEYF
V gene: TRBV15; clone size: once; J gene: TRBJ2-1; CDR3 protein: CATKNGPAGDWNEQFF
V gene: TRBV19; clone size: NA; J gene: TRBJ1-1; CDR3 protein: CASSIDRQFEQVEAFF
V gene: TRBV2; clone size: NA; J gene: TRBJ1-2; CDR3 protein: CASGEVYGYTF
V gene: TRBV30; clone size: NA; J gene: TRBJ2-7; CDR3 protein: CAWKVPGGSYEQYF
V gene: TRBV5-4; clone size: NA; J gene: TRBJ2-2; CDR3 protein: CASSYRDRGTGELFF
V gene: TRBV7-2; clone size: NA; J gene: TRBJ2-5; CDR3 protein: CASSGTGEPQETQYF
V gene: TRBV2; clone size: NA; J gene: TRBJ2-7; CDR3 protein: CASRDRGGVYEQYF
V gene: TRBV5-1; clone size: NA; J gene: TRBJ2-5; CDR3 protein: CASSLTSSQETQYF
V gene: TRBV10-1; clone size: NA; J gene: TRBJ1-1; CDR3 protein: CARLRVTEAFF
V gene: TRBV11-3; clone size: NA; J gene: TRBJ1-3; CDR3 protein: CASSFGQGGNTIYF
V gene: TRBV3-1/TRBV3-2; clone size: NA; J gene: TRBJ2-2; CDR3 protein: CASSLRDRGPGELFF